The clone carrying this T cell receptor beta chain came up once. The sample is drawn from a study of blood T cell repertoires in COVID-19. Study details: COVID-19 samples, acute and convalescent, were from the United States, Italy and Spain. The analysed material was cDNA or gDNA that came from T cells, B-cell-depleted T cells, or PBMCs.

In Seattle, patients joined the study during active infection and were tracked longitudinally. In the original processing: Estimation of nucleated cell counts relied on the amplification of reference gene primers. Sequencing was performed with immunoSEQ multiplex PCR; in TCRdb, only in-frame clones are kept and a portion is missing. The V and J calls and clone size come from that table; D and trimming were worked out from the DNA. The repertoire includes 150,000 or so clones, around nine tenths of them detected once, and around 10% sits in the top ten. V trimming: 4 bases; J trimming: 7 bases; junction bases outside the gene matches: 9. The germline V gene encodes CDR1 SGHDT and CDR2 YYEEEE. The CDR3 runs 15 residues.

Sequencing was performed on peripheral blood. This chain joins TRBV5-6 and TRBJ1-4; TRBD1 agrees at 8 bases. The source is a woman between 65 and 79 years old with COVID-19, enrolled during active disease. CDR3: CASSGQGLVGEKLFF. The CDR3 coding sequence is TGTGCCAGCAGCGGACAGGGTTTGGTGGGTGAAAAACTGTTTTTT.